These 8 T cell receptor beta chains share one sample of origin, sequenced in a study of blood T cell repertoires in COVID-19. Libraries were prepared by immunoSEQ multiplex PCR; TCRdb keeps only in-frame clonotypes and omits some of them. This table has 60,000 or so clones, 75% to 90% appearing once. The source material was peripheral blood. Receptors originate from an elderly man with acute or convalescent COVID-19.

The chain couples TRBV9 to TRBJ2-7, with D hard to call. The length of the CDR3 is 14 residues. Germline V CDR1 and CDR2: SGDLS, YYNGEE. V was pared by 0 bases and J by 3 bases, with 10 bases between. CDR3 region: CASSVGGPDYEQYF. DNA of the CDR3: TGTGCCAGCAGCGTAGGAGGCCCGGACTACGAGCAGTACTTC. The full variable domain, with the rest looked up from reference TRBV9 and TRBJ2-7, is DSGVTQTPKHLITATGQRVTLRCSPRSGDLSVYWYQQSLDQGLQFLIQYYNGEERAKGNILERFSAQQFPDLHSELNLSSLELGDSALYFCASSVGGPDYEQYFGPGTRLTVT.

This clone came up a few times. V usage is TRBV7-8 and J usage is TRBJ2-7, with D unresolved. The CDR3 is 13 residues long. CDR1 is SGHVS and CDR2 is FQNEAQ in the germline V gene. V shed 1 base and J shed 3 bases, with 7 bases lying between them. CDR3 nucleotides: TGTGCCAGCAGCTTAGGCCTAATCTACGAGCAGTACTTC. It codes for CASSLGLIYEQYF.

The chain is built from TRBV7-8 and TRBJ1-2; D unresolved. The germline gives CDR1 SGHVS, CDR2 FQNEAQ. This CDR3 comprises 14 residues. Between the trimmed V and J ends, which lost 3 bases and 3 bases, there was a span of 11 bases. The CDR3 coding sequence is TGTGCCAGCAGCTTTGATACGGACTACTATGGCTACACCTTC. The encoded protein is CASSFDTDYYGYTF.

The V and J genes are TRBV3-1 (or the pseudogene TRBV3-2) and TRBJ1-2; D is perhaps TRBD1 (6 bases). The CDR3 runs 14 residues. Trimming left V 6 bases short and J 5 bases short, with 16 bases between. In germline, CDR1 is LGHDT, CDR2 YNNKEL (reference sequence). The CDR3 reads CASSRTGKDYGYTF. In DNA form, the CDR3 reads TGTGCCAGCAGTCGAACAGGGAAGGATTATGGCTACACCTTC.

This clone was counted between two and nine times. The chain has TRBV5-6 and TRBJ1-2; tentative D call: TRBD1 (5 bases). Between the trimmed V and J ends, which lost 4 bases and 2 bases, there was a span of 12 bases. The CDR3 sequence is 14 residues long. Germline V gene sequence: CDR1 SGHDT, CDR2 YYEEEE. CDR3 bases: TGTGCCAGCAGCCGGGAGCAGGGCAACTATGGCTACACCTTC. Translating gives CASSREQGNYGYTF.

This clone was seen a few times. The chain has TRBV19 and TRBJ1-5, with TRBD1 as a possible D gene (5 bases). The CDR3 consists of 14 residues. The germline CDR1 and CDR2 sequences are LNHDA and SQIVND (reference sequence). The V gene lost 4 bases and the J gene lost 1 base, with 8 bases spanning the gap. The CDR3 is CASSTQGSNQPQHF. The CDR3 DNA reads as TGTGCCAGTAGTACCCAGGGAAGCAATCAGCCCCAGCATTTT.

This clone was observed a single time. The V and J genes are TRBV20-1 and TRBJ1-1; no clear D gene. The CDR3 is 11 residues long. Germline CDR1 is DFQATT and CDR2 is SNEGSKA (reference sequence). Between the trimmed V and J ends, which lost 7 bases and 1 base, there was a span of 7 bases. The CDR3 loop reads CSVEPNTEAFF. The CDR3 DNA reads TGCAGTGTAGAGCCGAACACTGAAGCTTTCTTT.

This clone appeared a single time. This chain links TRBV9 with TRBJ1-4, with 7 bases lining up with TRBD1. The V and J ends lost 4 bases and 7 bases, in that order; junction bases with no gene match: 10. This CDR3 contains 15 residues. Germline V gives CDR1 SGDLS, CDR2 YYNGEE. As DNA, the CDR3 is TGTGCCAGCAGCTCGCCGACAGGGAGCAGTGAAAAACTGTTTTTT. Encoded protein: CASSSPTGSSEKLFF. Together with reference TRBV9 and TRBJ1-4, the CDR3 gives the full variable domain: DSGVTQTPKHLITATGQRVTLRCSPRSGDLSVYWYQQSLDQGLQFLIQYYNGEERAKGNILERFSAQQFPDLHSELNLSSLELGDSALYFCASSSPTGSSEKLFFGSGTQLSVL.